Listed here are 5 T cell receptor beta chains from one sample, sequenced in a study of blood T cell repertoires in COVID-19. Libraries were prepared by immunoSEQ multiplex PCR; TCRdb keeps only in-frame clonotypes and omits some of them. This table holds 150,000 to 200,000 clones, around 83% found once. The sample comprised PBMCs or T cells enriched from blood (not recorded which). These receptors all stem from a woman between 40 and 50 years old in a cohort exposed to, infected with or recovered from COVID-19 (not recorded which).

The chain couples TRBV25-1 to TRBJ2-2, with TRBD2 matching over 8 bases. This CDR3 contains 17 residues. The germline gives CDR1 MGHDK, CDR2 SYGVNS. Unmatched junction bases numbered 10, after V lost 4 bases and J lost 3 bases. This chain's CDR3 is CASSGREREIDTGELFF. The CDR3 nucleotides are TGTGCCAGCAGTGGACGTGAGCGGGAGATTGACACCGGGGAGCTGTTTTTT. The entire variable domain, with the rest obtained from reference TRBV25-1 and TRBJ2-2, is as follows: EADIYQTPRYLVIGTGKKITLECSQTMGHDKMYWYQQDPGMELHLIHYSYGVNSTEKGDLSSESTVSRIRTEHFPLTLESARPSHTSQYLCASSGREREIDTGELFFGEGSRLTVL.

V usage is TRBV25-1 and J usage is TRBJ1-6; 7 bases fit TRBD1. The CDR3 runs to 14 residues. J was trimmed by 7 bases and V by 5 bases; bases with no gene match: 5. Germline CDR1 reads MGHDK; CDR2 reads SYGVNS. The CDR3 DNA reads as TGTGCCAGCAGTCCCAGGGACAGAAATTCACCCCTCCACTTT. The encoded protein is CASSPRDRNSPLHF. The full variable domain, completed using reference TRBV25-1 and TRBJ1-6, is EADIYQTPRYLVIGTGKKITLECSQTMGHDKMYWYQQDPGMELHLIHYSYGVNSTEKGDLSSESTVSRIRTEHFPLTLESARPSHTSQYLCASSPRDRNSPLHFGNGTRLTVT.

This chain links TRBV29-1 with TRBJ1-2; 7 bases fit TRBD1. CDR1 and CDR2 from the germline V gene are SQVTM and ANQGSEA. The CDR3 contains 13 residues. The V and J ends lost 5 bases and 4 bases, in that order; junction bases with no gene match: 7. Here the CDR3 DNA reads TGCAGCGTTATAGACAGGGAGCCCTATGGCTACACCTTC. This codes for CSVIDREPYGYTF.

This clone was seen more than once but under ten times. The chain couples TRBV11-3 to TRBJ2-1; tentative D call: TRBD1 (6 bases). The CDR3 is made up of 18 amino acids. Between the trimmed V and J ends, which lost 0 bases and 3 bases, there was a span of 18 bases. Germline lookup yields CDR1 SGHNT and CDR2 YENEEA. The CDR3 reads CASSLDLKEGVIYNEQFF. CDR3 nucleotide sequence: TGTGCCAGCAGCTTAGATCTAAAAGAGGGGGTCATCTACAATGAGCAGTTCTTC.

V and J are TRBV18 and TRBJ2-3; D uncertain. V gave up 4 bases and J gave up 10 bases, with 12 bases separating them. Germline V gene sequence: CDR1 KGHSH, CDR2 LQKENI. The CDR3 runs to 12 residues. Here the CDR3 reads CASSHTFFPQYF. The CDR3 bases are TGTGCCAGCTCACACACGTTTTTTCCGCAGTATTTT.